A few counts support the clone carrying this T cell receptor (beta chain). J was trimmed by 8 bases and V by 1 base; bases with no gene match: 7. Germline assignment: CDR1 SGHKS and CDR2 YYEKEE (reference sequence). This CDR3 is built from 14 residues. The sample belongs to a study of blood T cell repertoires in COVID-19. Study-level background: COVID-19 samples, acute and convalescent, were from the United States, Italy and Spain. T cells, B-cell-depleted T cells, or PBMCs provided the cDNA or gDNA that served as material.

Authors' data handling: Scientists estimated how many nucleated cells there were by amplifying reference gene primers. Clones were read by immunoSEQ multiplex PCR, and TCRdb kept only the in-frame ones, dropping some. The V and J calls and clone size are taken from that table; D and trimming were inferred from the DNA. The table has approximately 67,000 clones, less than 85% seen once. V usage is TRBV5-5 and J usage is TRBJ1-2, with 8 bases aligning to TRBD1. Sequencing was done on a sample of peripheral blood. This sequence originates from a man aged 55 to 70 with acute or convalescent COVID-19. In DNA form, the CDR3 reads TGTGCCAGCAGCTTGTCCGGACAGGGAGGAGGCTACACCTTC. As protein: CASSLSGQGGGYTF.